This TCR beta chain comes out of a study of T cell clones after liver transplantation. Study background: Liver transplant recipients had immunosuppression withdrawal attempted within 2 years. As an antigen-independent comparator, third-party-reactive TCRbeta sequences came from pre-transplant mixed lymphocyte reactions. Until 12-24 months post-transplant, subjects got standard immunosuppression and no induction. Samples came pre-transplant, pre-randomization before withdrawal, and post-randomization after withdrawal ended.

In germline, CDR1 is SGHAT, CDR2 FQDESV (reference sequence). This CDR3 is 13 amino acids long. V lost 5 bases, J lost 1 base, and 9 bases lay in between. Clones were sequenced by immunoSEQ multiplex PCR, and TCRdb holds only the in-frame ones, with some missing. The sample holds tens of thousands of clones, roughly 80% seen once. The source was CD4+ T cells from blood, collected 12 months after liver transplant. V gene TRBV11-1 combines with J gene TRBJ2-7, with D possibly matching TRBD1 (5 bases). The clonotype originates from a human patient who received a liver transplant. Some T cells may originate from the graft donor. The CDR3 protein is CASSLQASYEQYF. The CDR3 DNA sequence: TGTGCCAGCAGCCTACAGGCTTCCTACGAGCAGTACTTC.